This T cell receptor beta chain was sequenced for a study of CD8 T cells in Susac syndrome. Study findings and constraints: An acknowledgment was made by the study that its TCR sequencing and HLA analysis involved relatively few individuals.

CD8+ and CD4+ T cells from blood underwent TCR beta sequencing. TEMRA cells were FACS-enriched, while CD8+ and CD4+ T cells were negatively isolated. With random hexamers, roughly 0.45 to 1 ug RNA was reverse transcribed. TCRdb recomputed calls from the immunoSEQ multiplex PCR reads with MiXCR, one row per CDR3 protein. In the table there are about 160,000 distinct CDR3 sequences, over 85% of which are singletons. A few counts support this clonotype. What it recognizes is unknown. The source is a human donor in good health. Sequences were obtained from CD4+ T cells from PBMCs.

The CDR3 region is CASSPSGGSYEQYF. Here the CDR3 DNA reads TGCGCCAGCAGCCCCAGCGGGGGGTCCTACGAGCAGTACTTC. The V and J genes are TRBV5-1 and TRBJ2-7, with TRBD2 identical over 9 bases. From germline, CDR1 is SGHRS and CDR2 YFSETQ. V trimming: 4 bases; J trimming: 1 base; junction bases outside the gene matches: 3. This CDR3 comprises 14 residues.